The present T cell receptor beta chain was sequenced within a study of monozygotic twins with inflammatory bowel disease. TCRdb re-called the 5' RACE reads; every CDR3 protein appears as one record, without DNA. The sample spans about 420,000 distinct CDR3 sequences; the ten largest clones claim 2% to 2.5%. Germline CDR1 is KGHDR and CDR2 is SFDVKD. The CDR3 has 16 amino acids. The chain carries TRBV24-1 and TRBJ2-3; checking the TCRdb D call of TRBD1 is not possible without DNA. Sequencing was performed on blood. This clonotype was obtained from a human donor with ulcerative colitis or Crohn's disease, or a healthy co-twin of an affected twin (not recorded which). The CDR3 sequence: CATSDIPGQGTDTQYF.